Shown below are 25 T cell receptor beta chains from a single sample sequenced in a study of beta chain features in type 1 diabetes. Sequenced material consisted of expressed TCRB transcripts (all of the isolated RNA was reverse transcribed). Assay used: immunoSEQ multiplex PCR; TCRdb lists only in-frame clones, some missing. The sample has 95,000 to 150,000 clones; around 17% are singletons. Antigens for these TCRs are unknown. Study-wide points: Within each of all four CD4+ subsets, Type 1 diabetes patients had TCRB CDR3s that were moderately but significantly shorter.

Material: central memory CD4+ T cells from blood. The receptors here all came from a man between 25 and 39 years old with type 1 diabetes.

The chain recombines TRBV4-2 with TRBJ2-5, with 8 bases that match TRBD2. V trimming: 0 bases; J trimming: 2 bases; junction bases outside the gene matches: 11. Germline CDR1 reads LGHNA; CDR2 reads YNFKEQ. The CDR3 is 18 residues long. The DNA of the CDR3 is TGTGCCAGCAGCCAAGATTTCTCGTTCCGGGGGGGGCAAGAGACCCAGTACTTC. Amino acid sequence: CASSQDFSFRGGQETQYF.

The rearrangement joins TRBV28 to TRBJ1-4, with D possibly matching TRBD1 (6 bases). Germline CDR1 reads MDHEN; CDR2 reads SYDVKM. The ends were cut back, 6 bases at V and 8 bases at J, with 16 bases in the middle. The CDR3 sequence is 14 residues long. Here the CDR3 reads CASRKDSVREKLFF. For the CDR3, the DNA is TGTGCCAGCAGGAAGGACAGCGTCCGGGAAAAACTGTTTTTT.

As regards this clone: One end of the junction varies from germline; a read error may be responsible. The chain uses TRBV7-6 and TRBJ2-7, with 8 bases identical to TRBD1. Per germline, CDR1 SGHVS and CDR2 FNYEAQ. This CDR3 is built from 13 residues. CDR3 region: CASSLAPDREFNF. The CDR3 nucleotides read TGTGCCAGCAGCTTAGCGCCGGACAGGGAGTTTAACTTC. Full variable domain (missing parts from reference TRBV7-6 and TRBJ2-7): GAGVSQSPRYKVTKRGQDVALRCDPISGHVSLYWYRQALGQGPEFLTYFNYEAQQDKSGLPNDRFSAERPEGSISTLTIQRTEQRDSAMYRCASSLAPDREFNFGPGTRLTVT.

This clone was observed many times. The V call is TRBV7-9, the J call TRBJ2-6; perhaps TRBD1 as D (6 bases). CDR3 length: 17 residues. V was clipped by 7 bases and J by 2 bases, with 18 bases between them. CDR1 SEHNR and CDR2 FQNEAQ come from the germline V gene (reference sequence). The CDR3 DNA sequence: TGTGCCAGCACCCTGGGGGCGAGGGGCGCTGGGGCCAACGTCCTGACTTTC. It is translated as CASTLGARGAGANVLTF.

This clone turned up a few times. This chain links TRBV5-4 with TRBJ2-5, with 7 bases identical to TRBD2. Germline assignment: CDR1 SGHNT and CDR2 YYREEE (reference sequence). The J segment lost 2 bases and the V segment lost 0 bases, leaving 4 bases of the junction unmatched. This CDR3 has 15 residues. The CDR3 region is CASSLAASGQETQYF. The CDR3 nucleotides read TGTGCCAGCAGCTTGGCCGCTAGCGGACAAGAGACCCAGTACTTC.

This clone was seen at least ten times. The rearrangement links TRBV21-1 to TRBJ2-7. TRBV21-1 is termed a pseudogene. The CDR3 is made up of 14 amino acids. DNA for the CDR3: TGTGCCAGCAGCAAAGCGGGAAGGGCCTACGAGCAGTACTTC. This gives the protein CASSKAGRAYEQYF.

This chain joins TRBV11-2 and TRBJ2-7; no definite D call. This CDR3 has 11 residues. The germline V gene encodes CDR1 SGHAT and CDR2 FQNNGV. The germline V and J ends were trimmed by 8 bases and 6 bases, with 11 bases remaining between them. The CDR3 loop is CASRMFREQYF. The CDR3 region has the DNA TGTGCCAGCCGGATGTTCCGCGAGCAGTACTTC.

This chain connects TRBV11-1 to TRBJ2-3; 7 positions agree with TRBD2. This CDR3 region has 17 residues. V was clipped by 1 base and J by 2 bases; unmatched bases: 9. Germline V gene sequence: CDR1 SGHAT, CDR2 FQDESV (reference sequence). The CDR3 DNA follows: TGTGCCAGCAGCTTAGGCATTAGCGGGCGCTCCACAGATACGCAGTATTTT. This translates into CASSLGISGRSTDTQYF.

This clone showed up just a few times. CDR3 region: CASSPGGNEQFF. The CDR3 region has the DNA TGTGCCAGCAGCCCCGGGGGCAATGAGCAGTTCTTC. This chain links TRBV6-6 with TRBJ2-1; D is perhaps TRBD2 (6 bases). The CDR3 loop spans 12 amino acids. Germline V gene sequence: CDR1 MNHNY, CDR2 SVGAGI (reference sequence). Deletions cut 6 bases from V and 6 bases from J, with 9 bases between.

The chain carries TRBV7-8 and TRBJ2-7; 12 positions match TRBD2. The germline CDR1 and CDR2 sequences are SGHVS and FQNEAQ. The J segment lost 5 bases and the V segment lost 5 bases, leaving 10 bases of the junction unmatched. There are 16 residues in the CDR3. CDR3 region: CASSLWTSGEIHEQYF. CDR3 nucleotides: TGTGCCAGCAGCCTATGGACTAGCGGGGAGATCCACGAGCAGTACTTC.

The table lists this clone with a few counts. The chain uses TRBV29-1 and TRBJ1-2; a possible D gene is TRBD1 (6 bases). The CDR3 is 16 amino acids. V was cut by 4 bases and J by 0 bases, with 18 bases left in between. Germline values: CDR1 SQVTM, CDR2 ANQGSEA. Here the CDR3 DNA reads TGCAGCGTTGCACGGGGAGTGGACAGACCTAACTATGGCTACACCTTC. Translation gives CSVARGVDRPNYGYTF.

This chain links TRBV7-9 with TRBJ1-5; 9 bases match TRBD1. V gave up 4 bases and J gave up 4 bases; unmatched junction bases: 2. The CDR3 extends over 14 amino acids. CDR1 and CDR2 from the germline V gene are SEHNR and FQNEAQ (reference sequence). CDR3 residues: CASSSDRGNQPQHF. CDR3 bases: TGTGCCAGCAGCTCGGACAGGGGTAATCAGCCCCAGCATTTT.

This clone was observed a handful of times. The identical CDR3 is also encoded by other nucleotide sequences in the sample. The chain uses TRBV30 and TRBJ1-5, with D unclear. The CDR3 consists of 13 residues. Trimming removed 5 bases from V and 0 bases from J, with 8 bases in between. The germline gives CDR1 GTSNPN, CDR2 SVGIG (reference sequence). CDR3 in amino acids: CAWGRDSNQPQHF. CDR3 coding DNA: TGTGCCTGGGGCCGGGATAGCAATCAGCCCCAGCATTTT. Supplemented by reference TRBV30 and TRBJ1-5, the full variable domain reads SQTIHQWPATLVQPVGSPLSLECTVEGTSNPNLYWYRQAAGRGLQLLFYSVGIGQISSEVPQNLSASRPQDRQFILSSKKLLLSDSGFYLCAWGRDSNQPQHFGDGTRLSIL.

The chain combines TRBV5-1 with TRBJ2-5, with D possibly matching TRBD1 (6 bases). Germline values: CDR1 SGHRS, CDR2 YFSETQ. The V end lost 4 bases, the J end lost 0 bases, and 10 bases lay between the germline ends. The CDR3 is 14 amino acids. CDR3 nucleotides: TGCGCCAGCAGCCGACAGGAATACCAAGAGACCCAGTACTTC. This encodes CASSRQEYQETQYF.

The chain combines TRBV4-3 with TRBJ2-7; weak D call: TRBD1 (6 bases). Deletions cut 5 bases from V and 2 bases from J, with 16 bases between. The CDR3 has 15 residues. Germline values: CDR1 LGHNA, CDR2 YSLEER. CDR3 in amino acids: CASSKAAQGAYEQYF. The DNA of the CDR3 is TGCGCCAGCAGCAAAGCGGCACAGGGAGCCTACGAGCAGTACTTC.

The CDR3 protein is CASSLQQDSPLHF. The CDR3 bases are TGTGCCAGCTCACTACAACAGGATTCACCCCTCCACTTT. V usage is TRBV18 and J usage is TRBJ1-6; maybe TRBD1 (5 bases). The V gene's germline CDR1 is KGHSH and CDR2 LQKENI. V was shortened by 4 bases and J by 8 bases, with 9 bases between the two germline ends. The CDR3 has 13 amino acids.

This clone has only a few counts. J is TRBJ1-2 and V is TRBV29-1; D is possibly TRBD1 (5 bases). Germline V gene data show CDR1 as SQVTM and CDR2 as ANQGSEA. This CDR3 has 11 residues. Trimming pared 7 bases from V and 5 bases from J, leaving 11 bases between. CDR3 DNA: TGCAGCGCTACAGGCGGGTATGGCTACACCTTC. Its translation is CSATGGYGYTF.

A few counts support this clone. The CDR3 spells CASSHDRGGEGYTF. CDR3 bases: TGTGCCAGCAGCCATGACAGGGGAGGGGAAGGCTACACCTTC. The genes are TRBV7-2 and TRBJ1-2, with TRBD1 identical over 8 bases. Trimming removed 5 bases from V and 8 bases from J; junction bases left unmatched: 10. Per germline, CDR1 SGHTA and CDR2 FQGNSA. The length of the CDR3 is 14 residues.

The sample holds a few counts of this clone. This chain uses TRBV28 with TRBJ2-2, with D possibly TRBD1 on 5 matching bases. Looked up from germline, CDR1 is MDHEN and CDR2 is SYDVKM. The CDR3 spans 15 residues. V gave up 3 bases and J gave up 4 bases, with 12 bases separating them. CDR3 residues: CASSFSDRLTGELFF. The CDR3 nucleotides are TGTGCCAGCAGTTTTTCCGACAGACTCACCGGGGAGCTGTTTTTT.

This clone is categorized as medium-sized. The chain uses TRBV6-1 and TRBJ2-3; D gene ambiguous. The CDR3 consists of 12 residues. The germline V and J ends were trimmed by 5 bases and 0 bases, with 3 bases remaining between them. Looked up from germline, CDR1 is MNHNS and CDR2 is SASEGT. CDR3 sequence: CASSSSTDTQYF. DNA for the CDR3: TGTGCCAGCAGTAGTAGCACAGATACGCAGTATTTT.

This sequence joins TRBV25-1 and TRBJ1-6; 10 nucleotides line up with TRBD1. With V trimmed by 8 bases and J by 5 bases, 9 bases remained unmatched. The CDR3 contains 16 residues. Germline-derived CDR1 and CDR2 are MGHDK and SYGVNS. The CDR3 reads CASSGGTGVHNSPLHF. In nucleotides, the CDR3 is TGTGCCAGCTCAGGCGGGACAGGGGTGCATAATTCACCCCTCCACTTT.

V gene TRBV7-9 combines with J gene TRBJ1-1; D unclear. CDR3 length equals 14 residues. V lost 1 base and J 0 bases, leaving 6 bases between the germline ends. In germline, CDR1 is SEHNR, CDR2 FQNEAQ (reference sequence). The CDR3 DNA sequence: TGTGCCAGCAGCTTAGGCACCATGAACACTGAAGCTTTCTTT. It is translated as CASSLGTMNTEAFF.

The CDR3 nucleotides are TGTGCCATCAGTGCAACCGGGACTAGCACCATGCCAACCTACAATGAGCAGTTCTTC. Translating gives CAISATGTSTMPTYNEQFF. This chain connects TRBV10-3 to TRBJ2-1; 9 nucleotides line up with TRBD2. Germline-derived CDR1 and CDR2 are ENHRY and SYGVKD. V shed 4 bases, J shed 2 bases, and the junction held 15 bases outside the gene matches. The CDR3 is made up of 19 amino acids.

This clone was detected only a few times. This chain uses TRBV7-6 with TRBJ1-1; 7 positions agree with TRBD1. Germline V gives CDR1 SGHVS, CDR2 FNYEAQ. The CDR3 covers 19 residues. Losses at the gene ends were 5 bases for V and 0 bases for J; bases not matched to a gene: 18. CDR3 in DNA: TGTGCCAGCAGCCCCGATTGGGGACAGCCTGGGGTGATGAACACTGAAGCTTTCTTT. This codes for CASSPDWGQPGVMNTEAFF.

The gene calls are TRBV7-9 and TRBJ2-3; D may correspond to TRBD1 or TRBD2 (5 bases each). With 4 bases removed from V and 8 bases from J, the gap between germline ends came to 10 bases. Germline V CDR1 and CDR2: SEHNR, FQNEAQ (reference sequence). The CDR3 consists of 12 residues. CDR3 protein: CASSSPRGTQYF. The CDR3 coding sequence is TGTGCCAGCAGCTCCCCGAGGGGTACGCAGTATTTT.